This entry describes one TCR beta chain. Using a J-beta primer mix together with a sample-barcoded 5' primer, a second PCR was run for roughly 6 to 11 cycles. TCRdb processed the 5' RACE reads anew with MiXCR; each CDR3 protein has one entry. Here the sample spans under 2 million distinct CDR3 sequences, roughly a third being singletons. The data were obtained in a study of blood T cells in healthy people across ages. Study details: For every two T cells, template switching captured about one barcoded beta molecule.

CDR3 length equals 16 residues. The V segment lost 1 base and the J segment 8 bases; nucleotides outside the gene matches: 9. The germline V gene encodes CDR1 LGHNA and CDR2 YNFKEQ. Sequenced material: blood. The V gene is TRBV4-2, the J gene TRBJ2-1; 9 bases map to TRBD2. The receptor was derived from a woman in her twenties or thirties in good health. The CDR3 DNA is TGTGCCAGCAGCCAAGGGTCGCGGGGGGGCCAGGATGAGCAGTTCTTC. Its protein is CASSQGSRGGQDEQFF.